The 12 T cell receptor beta chains in this list originate from one sample, sequenced in a study of CD8 T cells in ankylosing spondylitis listed by TCRdb under 2017. The library was generated by 5' RACE. TCRdb records Illumina HiSeq 2500 as the sequencer. TCRdb trimmed the raw reads at Q25, called clones with MiXCR and kept productive beta chains. CDR3 protein duplicates are merged, each entry listing the most common genes and DNA. The sample includes about 160,000 distinct CDR3 sequences, with around 19% observed a single time. Under 9% of the sample rests with the top ten. The sample consisted of blood, either unsorted or a sorted T cell fraction (not recorded which). These receptors were obtained from a male donor with ankylosing spondylitis or in good health (not recorded which).

The chain carries TRBV6-5 and TRBJ1-6, with D hard to call. CDR1 and CDR2 (germline): MNHEY, SVGAGI. Trimming shortened V by 5 bases and J by 0 bases, and 11 bases separated the two germline ends. This CDR3 has 16 amino acids. CDR3 sequence (DNA): TGTGCCAGCAGTGCTGAATATAGCTCCTATAATTCACCCCTCCACTTT. It is translated as CASSAEYSSYNSPLHF.

This clonotype was recorded many times. This CDR3 is CASSIISGRDHEQYF. The CDR3 coding sequence is TGTGCCAGCAGTATAATTAGCGGGAGAGACCACGAGCAGTACTTC. The rearrangement uses TRBV12-3 or TRBV12-4 and TRBJ2-7; TRBD2 agrees at 9 bases. Trimming cost V 5 bases and J 5 bases; bases outside gene matches: 10. CDR3 size: 15 residues.

This clonotype has at least ten counts. V usage is TRBV5-1 and J usage is TRBJ2-7, with D perhaps matching TRBD2 (6 bases). V dropped 5 bases and J dropped 9 bases, with 21 bases sitting between them. Germline values: CDR1 SGHRS, CDR2 YFSETQ. CDR3 size: 14 residues. The DNA of the CDR3 is TGCGCCAGCAGGCCCTTGGGGACGGGAGTTCGGCAGTACTTC. This sequence encodes CASRPLGTGVRQYF.

The rearrangement links TRBV3-1 to TRBJ2-7, with D unresolved. This CDR3 has 15 amino acids. V lost 0 bases and J 2 bases, leaving 11 bases between the germline ends. Germline values: CDR1 LGHDT, CDR2 YNNKEL (reference sequence). CDR3 nucleotide sequence: TGTGCCAGCAGCCAAGATGTATCGTGGACCTACGAGCAGTACTTC. Encoded protein: CASSQDVSWTYEQYF.

Comment on this clonotype: The junction departs from the called germline gene at one end, perhaps through a read error. V is TRBV13 and J is TRBJ2-2; the D gene could be TRBD1 or TRBD2 (6 bases each). Germline CDR1 reads PRHDT; CDR2 reads FYEKMQ (reference sequence). The CDR3 totals 18 residues. This CDR3 is CTSSLGRRGLVGTGELFF. Here the CDR3 DNA reads TGTACCAGCAGTTTAGGCCGCCGGGGGCTGGTCGGCACCGGGGAGCTGTTTTTT.

In this sample, this clonotype turned up a few times. The chain has TRBV5-1 and TRBJ2-1; D remains ambiguous. CDR1 and CDR2 (germline): SGHRS, YFSETQ. V was trimmed by 0 bases and J by 2 bases, leaving 6 bases between them. This CDR3 region has 14 residues. CDR3: CASSLAAAYNEQFF. The CDR3 DNA reads TGCGCCAGCAGCTTGGCCGCGGCCTACAATGAGCAGTTCTTC.

This clonotype was seen repeatedly, ten times or more. J is TRBJ2-1 and V is TRBV7-6, with a possible D match to TRBD1 (6 bases). Between the trimmed V and J ends, which lost 1 base and 3 bases, there was a span of 13 bases. CDR1 and CDR2 (germline): SGHVS, FNYEAQ. The CDR3 covers 16 residues. The CDR3 sequence is CASSLGTAQGYNEQFF. In nucleotides, the CDR3 is TGTGCCAGCAGCTTAGGGACAGCACAAGGCTACAATGAGCAGTTCTTC.

CDR3 in amino acids: CASSLEGDGADTQYF. The CDR3 region has the DNA TGTGCCAGCAGCTTGGAAGGGGATGGGGCAGATACGCAGTATTTT. The chain combines TRBV5-5 with TRBJ2-3, with a possible D match to TRBD1 (5 bases). The germline V and J ends were trimmed by 0 bases and 4 bases, with 12 bases remaining between them. The CDR3 is 15 residues long. Germline values: CDR1 SGHKS, CDR2 YYEKEE (reference sequence).

The gene calls are TRBV28 and TRBJ1-2; 7 bases map to TRBD1. The germline V gene encodes CDR1 MDHEN and CDR2 SYDVKM. Germline trimming cut 4 bases from V and 5 bases from J; bases unmatched to any gene: 13. The CDR3 extends over 16 amino acids. This CDR3 reads CASSSSFDRELYGYTF. The CDR3 bases are TGTGCCAGCAGTTCTTCCTTCGACAGGGAACTTTATGGCTACACCTTC.

This clonotype appeared many times. The gene calls are TRBV28 and TRBJ2-3; the D is unclear. V was pared by 8 bases and J by 5 bases, with 14 bases between. Germline loops: CDR1 MDHEN, CDR2 SYDVKM. The CDR3 has 13 amino acids. CDR3 loop: CASAGEVRDTQYF. CDR3 bases: TGTGCCAGCGCTGGAGAGGTTAGAGATACGCAGTATTTT.

This clonotype was recorded many times. This sequence joins TRBV28 and TRBJ2-3; 7 bases match TRBD1. Germline CDR1 is MDHEN and CDR2 is SYDVKM. The CDR3 has 15 residues. V lost 8 bases to trimming and J lost 2 bases; unmatched junction nucleotides: 10. CDR3 sequence: CASAESGTDTDTQYF. The CDR3 DNA reads TGTGCCAGCGCCGAATCCGGGACAGACACAGATACGCAGTATTTT.

This clonotype turned up a few times. The chain links TRBV4-1 to TRBJ2-2, with 8 bases fitting TRBD2. The trim removed 8 bases at V and 3 bases at J, leaving 8 bases unmatched. The CDR3 is 15 residues long. CDR1 and CDR2 (germline): MGHRA, YSYEKL. CDR3 in amino acids: CASALTSVDTGELFF. As DNA, the CDR3 is TGCGCCAGCGCGCTGACTAGCGTCGACACCGGGGAGCTGTTTTTT.